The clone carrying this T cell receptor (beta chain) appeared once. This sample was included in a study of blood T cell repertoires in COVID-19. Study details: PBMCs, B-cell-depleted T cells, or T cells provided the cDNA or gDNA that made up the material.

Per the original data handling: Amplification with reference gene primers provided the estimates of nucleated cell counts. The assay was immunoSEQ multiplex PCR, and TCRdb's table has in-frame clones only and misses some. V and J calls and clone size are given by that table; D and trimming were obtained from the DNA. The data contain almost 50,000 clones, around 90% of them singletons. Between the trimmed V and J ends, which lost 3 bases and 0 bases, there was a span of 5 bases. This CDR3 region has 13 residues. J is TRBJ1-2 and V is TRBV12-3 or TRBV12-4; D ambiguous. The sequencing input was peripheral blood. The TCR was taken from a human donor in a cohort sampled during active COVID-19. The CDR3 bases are TGTGCCAGCAGTTTGGGAGCTAACTATGGCTACACCTTC. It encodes CASSLGANYGYTF.